The rows below give T cell receptor beta chains drawn from one sample of a study of blood T cell repertoires in COVID-19. Sequenced by immunoSEQ multiplex PCR; TCRdb stores in-frame clones only, minus some. The sample holds 230,000 or so clones; 83% are singletons and the top ten take approximately 9%. Material for sequencing was peripheral blood. These receptors were collected from a middle-aged man with active or convalescent COVID-19. CDR3s include the opening cysteine and the closing phenylalanine or tryptophan. A D gene is named only where the DNA matches it firmly. Expanded clones are given a class, and other clones once, few, many or no size at all.

d_gene	v_gene	j_gene	abundance	CDR3nt	CDR3aa
TRBD2	TRBV30	TRBJ2-7	NA	TGTGCCTGGAGACTAGCGGGAGGATCGGACTTC	CAWRLAGGSDF
NA	TRBV2	TRBJ2-3	few	TGTGCCAGAGGAACGACTAGGGAAACGCAGTATTTT	CARGTTRETQYF
TRBD1	TRBV19	TRBJ2-1	once	TGTGCCAGTAGGATACAGGGGGCCCAATCCTACAATGAGCAGTTCTTC	CASRIQGAQSYNEQFF
NA	TRBV4-1	TRBJ2-1	few	TGCGCCAGCAGCCAAGCCCCTACTTACAATGAGCAGTTCTTC	CASSQAPTYNEQFF
NA	TRBV21-1	TRBJ2-4	once	TGTGCCAGCATTTCACCCCCACTAGCGCACCGCCTATTAGCCAAAAACATTCAGTACTTC	CASISPPLAHRLLAKNIQYF
NA	TRBV5-1	TRBJ1-1	NA	TGCGCCAGCAGCTTAAGGACAGACCCGAACACTGAAGCTTTCTTT	CASSLRTDPNTEAFF
NA	TRBV7-2	TRBJ2-5	NA	TGTGCCAGCAGCTGGGCGGGGGCAGGAGTACAGGAGACCCAGTACTTC	CASSWAGAGVQETQYF
NA	TRBV7-2	TRBJ1-2	NA	TGTGCCAGCAGCTCCCCAGGGCTTCGGGGCTACACCTTC	CASSSPGLRGYTF
NA	TRBV7-2	TRBJ1-2	NA	TGTGCCAGCAGCTTAGCACCGCAGTATGGCTACACCTTC	CASSLAPQYGYTF
TRBD2	TRBV10-2	TRBJ2-7	NA	TGCGCCAGCAGTGACGTGGGTAGCGGGAGCTCCCACGAGCAGTACTTC	CASSDVGSGSSHEQYF
TRBD2	TRBV7-2	TRBJ2-5	NA	TGTGCCAGCAGCTTAGGGAGCGGGGGGCGACAACAAGAGACCCAGTACTTC	CASSLGSGGRQQETQYF
NA	TRBV6-6	TRBJ2-7	NA	TGTGCCAGCAGTCTCCAGGGGTACGAGCAGTACTTC	CASSLQGYEQYF
NA	TRBV4-2	TRBJ2-7	NA	TGTGCCAGCAGCCAAGATTTAGGGGTCCCCTACGAGCAGTACTTC	CASSQDLGVPYEQYF
NA	TRBV5-1	TRBJ2-3	NA	TGCGCCAGCAGCTTGGCCGGGCAGGGCGATACGCAGTATTTT	CASSLAGQGDTQYF
TRBD1	TRBV10-3	TRBJ1-5	NA	TGTGCCATCAGTGAGTCCCCTCCGGGACAGTTCAATCAGCCCCAGCATTTT	CAISESPPGQFNQPQHF
NA	TRBV7-3	TRBJ1-4	NA	TGTGCCAGCAGCTTAACAGGTTTACAGGGAAGGGGTGAAAAACTGTTTTTT	CASSLTGLQGRGEKLFF
TRBD1	TRBV4-1	TRBJ1-5	NA	TGCGCCAGCAGCCCAGACAGGGGAAATCAGCCCCAGCATTTT	CASSPDRGNQPQHF
TRBD1	TRBV5-6	TRBJ2-6	NA	TGTGCCAGCAGCTCCACAGGGGGCGCCTCTGGGGCCAACGTCCTGACTTTC	CASSSTGGASGANVLTF
NA	TRBV5-4	TRBJ2-3	NA	TGTGCCAGCTCGTTAGGGGGAAGTTCTACAGATACGCAGTATTTT	CASSLGGSSTDTQYF
NA	TRBV3-1/TRBV3-2	TRBJ1-6	NA	TGTGCCAGCAGCCGGGAGGGGTCGACTTCACCCCTCCACTTT	CASSREGSTSPLHF
NA	TRBV7-7	TRBJ2-5	once	TGTGCTAGCAGTGGACAGCTCCGTCCGGGAGAGACCCAGTACTTC	CASSGQLRPGETQYF
NA	TRBV28	TRBJ2-7	NA	TGTGCCAGCCAGTCCACGGGGGAGCAGTACTTC	CASQSTGEQYF
NA	TRBV4-2	TRBJ2-1	NA	TGTGCCAGCAGCCAAGACGGATTTATAGCGGTTAGCTCCTACAATGAGCAGTTCTTC	CASSQDGFIAVSSYNEQFF
NA	TRBV5-4	TRBJ2-5	NA	TGTGCCAGCAGCTTGGCTAGCCACCGGGAGACCCAGTACTTC	CASSLASHRETQYF
NA	TRBV12-3/TRBV12-4	TRBJ1-1	NA	TGTGCCAGCAGTCTTGGACGGGGAGCTTTCTTT	CASSLGRGAFF
NA	TRBV28	TRBJ2-1	once	TGTGCCAGCAGTCCCCTCACCCCGGGACTTCACCCTTCGAGCTCCTACAATGAGCAGTTCTTC	CASSPLTPGLHPSSSYNEQFF
TRBD1	TRBV5-5	TRBJ2-3	NA	TGTGCCAGCAGCTCCGGACAGGGGTTTCTTGATACGCAGTATTTT	CASSSGQGFLDTQYF
TRBD1	TRBV7-2	TRBJ2-7	NA	TGTGCCAGCAGCTATGACAGGGGAGTTTACGAGCAGTACTTC	CASSYDRGVYEQYF